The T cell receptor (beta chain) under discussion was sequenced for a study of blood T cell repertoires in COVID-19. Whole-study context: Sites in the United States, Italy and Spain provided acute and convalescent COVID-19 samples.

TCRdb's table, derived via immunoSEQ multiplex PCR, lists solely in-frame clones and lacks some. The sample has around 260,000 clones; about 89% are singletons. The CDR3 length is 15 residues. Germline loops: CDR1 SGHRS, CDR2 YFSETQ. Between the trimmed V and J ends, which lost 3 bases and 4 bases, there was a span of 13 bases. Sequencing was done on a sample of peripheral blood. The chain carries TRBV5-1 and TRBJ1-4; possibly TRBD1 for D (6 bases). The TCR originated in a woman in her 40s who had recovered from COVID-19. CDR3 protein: CASSSTGLGNEKLFF. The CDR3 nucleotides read TGCGCCAGCAGCTCCACAGGGCTGGGTAATGAAAAACTGTTTTTT.